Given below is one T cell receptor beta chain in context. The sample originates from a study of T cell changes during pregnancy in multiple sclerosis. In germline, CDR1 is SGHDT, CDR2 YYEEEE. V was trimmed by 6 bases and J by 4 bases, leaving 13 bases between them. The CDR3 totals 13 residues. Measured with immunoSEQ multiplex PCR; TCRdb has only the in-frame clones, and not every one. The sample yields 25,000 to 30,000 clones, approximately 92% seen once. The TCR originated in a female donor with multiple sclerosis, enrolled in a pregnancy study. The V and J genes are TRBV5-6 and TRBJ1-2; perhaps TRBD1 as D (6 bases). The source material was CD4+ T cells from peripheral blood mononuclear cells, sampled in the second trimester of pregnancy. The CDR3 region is CASTGGAGYGYTF. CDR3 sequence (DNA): TGTGCCAGCACGGGGGGCGCCGGCTATGGCTACACCTTC.